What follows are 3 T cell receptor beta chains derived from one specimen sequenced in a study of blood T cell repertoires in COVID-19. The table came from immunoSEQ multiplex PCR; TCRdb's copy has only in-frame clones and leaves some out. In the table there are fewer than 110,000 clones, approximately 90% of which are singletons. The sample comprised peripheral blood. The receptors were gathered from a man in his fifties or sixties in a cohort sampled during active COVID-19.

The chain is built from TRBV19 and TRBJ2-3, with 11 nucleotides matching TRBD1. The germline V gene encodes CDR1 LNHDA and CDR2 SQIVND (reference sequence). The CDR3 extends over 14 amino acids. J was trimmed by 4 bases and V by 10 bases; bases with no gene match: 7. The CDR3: CATTGTGGSDTQYF. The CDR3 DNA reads TGTGCCACAACCGGGACAGGGGGATCAGATACGCAGTATTTT.

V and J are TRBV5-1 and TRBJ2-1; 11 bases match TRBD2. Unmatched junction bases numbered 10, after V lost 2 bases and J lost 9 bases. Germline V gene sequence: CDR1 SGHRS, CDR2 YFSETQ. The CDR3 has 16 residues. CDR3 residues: CASSFLAGGPGIEQFF. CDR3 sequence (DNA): TGCGCCAGCAGCTTTTTAGCGGGGGGGCCAGGAATTGAGCAGTTCTTC.

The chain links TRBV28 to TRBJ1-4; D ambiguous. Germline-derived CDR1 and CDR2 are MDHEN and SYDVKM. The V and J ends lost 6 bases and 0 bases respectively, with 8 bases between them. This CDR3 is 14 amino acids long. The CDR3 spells CASRSQATNEKLFF. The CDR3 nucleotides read TGTGCCAGCAGGTCACAAGCAACTAATGAAAAACTGTTTTTT. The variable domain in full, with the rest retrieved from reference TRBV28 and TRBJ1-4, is DVKVTQSSRYLVKRTGEKVFLECVQDMDHENMFWYRQDPGLGLRLIYFSYDVKMKEKGDIPEGYSVSREKKERFSLILESASTNQTSMYLCASRSQATNEKLFFGSGTQLSVL.